This T cell receptor beta chain was obtained from a study of blood T cell repertoires in COVID-19. Across the study: In each case, the material was cDNA or gDNA derived from T cells, B-cell-depleted T cells, or PBMCs.

Original processing notes: From reference gene primer amplification, estimates of nucleated cell counts were derived. Clones were read by immunoSEQ multiplex PCR, and TCRdb kept only the in-frame ones, dropping some. V, J and clone size are taken as reported in that table, and D and trimming were inferred from the DNA itself. There are some 100,000 clones in the sample; roughly 86% occur only once, and roughly 25% lies in the top ten. This sequence originates from a human donor in a cohort sampled during active COVID-19. The material sequenced was peripheral blood.

The chain's CDR3 is CASSSAAGPSKPYEQYF. CDR3 DNA: TGTGCCAGCAGTTCCGCCGCGGGACCATCCAAACCCTACGAGCAGTACTTC. This rearrangement joins TRBV6-2 or TRBV6-3 to TRBJ2-7; D is possibly TRBD2 (6 bases). Germline loops: CDR1 MNHEY, CDR2 SVGEGT. This CDR3 is 17 amino acids long. Trimming cost V 4 bases and J 2 bases, with 21 bases left between them.